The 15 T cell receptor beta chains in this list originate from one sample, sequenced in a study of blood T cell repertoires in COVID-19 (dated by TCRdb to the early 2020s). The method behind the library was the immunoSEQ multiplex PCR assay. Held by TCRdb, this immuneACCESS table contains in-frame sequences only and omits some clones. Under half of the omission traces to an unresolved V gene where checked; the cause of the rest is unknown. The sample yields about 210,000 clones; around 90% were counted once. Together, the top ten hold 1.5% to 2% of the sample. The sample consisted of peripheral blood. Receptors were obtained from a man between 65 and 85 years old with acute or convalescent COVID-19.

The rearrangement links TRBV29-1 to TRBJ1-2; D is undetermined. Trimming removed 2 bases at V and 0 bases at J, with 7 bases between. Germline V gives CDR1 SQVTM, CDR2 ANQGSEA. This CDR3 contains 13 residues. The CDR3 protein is CSVEINTNYGYTF. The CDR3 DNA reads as TGCAGCGTTGAAATTAACACTAACTATGGCTACACCTTC.

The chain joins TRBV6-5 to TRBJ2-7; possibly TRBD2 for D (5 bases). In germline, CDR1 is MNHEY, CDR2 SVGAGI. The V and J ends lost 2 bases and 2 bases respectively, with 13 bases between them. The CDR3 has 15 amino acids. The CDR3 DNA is TGTGCCAGCAGTTACGGTCCGGGAACAGCCTACGAGCAGTACTTC. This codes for CASSYGPGTAYEQYF.

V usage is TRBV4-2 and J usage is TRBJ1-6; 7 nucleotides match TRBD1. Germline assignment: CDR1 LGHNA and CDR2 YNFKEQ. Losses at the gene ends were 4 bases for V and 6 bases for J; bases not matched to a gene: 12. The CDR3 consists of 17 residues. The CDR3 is CASSPRSETGFNSPLHF. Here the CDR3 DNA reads TGTGCCAGCAGCCCCCGGAGCGAGACAGGGTTTAATTCACCCCTCCACTTT.

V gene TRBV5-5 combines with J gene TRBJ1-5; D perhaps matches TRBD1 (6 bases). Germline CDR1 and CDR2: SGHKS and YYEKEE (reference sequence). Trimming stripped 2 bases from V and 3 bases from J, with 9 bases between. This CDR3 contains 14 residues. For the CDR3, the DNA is TGTGCCAGCAGCTTCGACAGGTACAATCAGCCCCAGCATTTT. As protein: CASSFDRYNQPQHF.

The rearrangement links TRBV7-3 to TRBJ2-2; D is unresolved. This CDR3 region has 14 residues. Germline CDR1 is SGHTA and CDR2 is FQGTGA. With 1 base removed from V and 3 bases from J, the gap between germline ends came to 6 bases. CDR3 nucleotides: TGTGCCAGCAGCTTAATGCGGCACACCGGGGAGCTGTTTTTT. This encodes CASSLMRHTGELFF.

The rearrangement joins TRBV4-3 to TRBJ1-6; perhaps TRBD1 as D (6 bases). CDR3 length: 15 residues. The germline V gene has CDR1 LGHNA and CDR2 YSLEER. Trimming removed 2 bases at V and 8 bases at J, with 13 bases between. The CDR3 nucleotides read TGCGCCAGCAGCCAAAGGGGGGGGATAGATTCACCCCTCCACTTT. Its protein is CASSQRGGIDSPLHF.

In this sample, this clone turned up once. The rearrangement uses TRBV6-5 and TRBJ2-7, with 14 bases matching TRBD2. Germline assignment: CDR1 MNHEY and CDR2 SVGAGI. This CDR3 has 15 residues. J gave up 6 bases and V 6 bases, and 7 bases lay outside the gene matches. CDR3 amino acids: CASRRLAGGGSEQYF. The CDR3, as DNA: TGTGCCAGCAGAAGACTAGCGGGAGGGGGGAGCGAGCAGTACTTC.

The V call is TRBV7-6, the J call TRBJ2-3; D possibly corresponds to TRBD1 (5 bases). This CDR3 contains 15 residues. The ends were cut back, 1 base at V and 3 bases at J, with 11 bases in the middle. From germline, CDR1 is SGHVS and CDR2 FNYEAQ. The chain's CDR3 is CASSLGGSKTDTQYF. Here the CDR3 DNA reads TGTGCCAGCAGCTTAGGGGGCTCGAAAACAGATACGCAGTATTTT.

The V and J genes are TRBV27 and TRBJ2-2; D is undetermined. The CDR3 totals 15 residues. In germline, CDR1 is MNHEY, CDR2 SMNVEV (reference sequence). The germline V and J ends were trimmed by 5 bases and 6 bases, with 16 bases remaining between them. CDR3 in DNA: TGTGCCAGCAGTAGAGGCCCGCAGACGCCCGGGGAGCTGTTTTTT. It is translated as CASSRGPQTPGELFF.

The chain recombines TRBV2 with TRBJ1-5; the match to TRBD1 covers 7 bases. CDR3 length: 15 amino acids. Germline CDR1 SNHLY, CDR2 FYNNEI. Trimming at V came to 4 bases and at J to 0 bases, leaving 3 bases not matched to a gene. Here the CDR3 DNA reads TGTGCCAGCAGTGGGGACAGTTCTAGCAATCAGCCCCAGCATTTT. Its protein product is CASSGDSSSNQPQHF. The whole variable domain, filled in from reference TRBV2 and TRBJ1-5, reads EPEVTQTPSHQVTQMGQEVILRCVPISNHLYFYWYRQILGQKVEFLVSFYNNEISEKSEIFDDQFSVERPDGSNFTLKIRSTKLEDSAMYFCASSGDSSSNQPQHFGDGTRLSIL.

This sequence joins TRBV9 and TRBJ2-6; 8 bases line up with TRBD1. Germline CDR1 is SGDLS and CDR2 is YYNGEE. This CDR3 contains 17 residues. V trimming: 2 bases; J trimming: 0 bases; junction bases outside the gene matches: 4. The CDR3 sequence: CASSVSTGDSGANVLTF. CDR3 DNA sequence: TGTGCCAGCAGCGTTTCGACAGGGGACTCTGGGGCCAACGTCCTGACTTTC. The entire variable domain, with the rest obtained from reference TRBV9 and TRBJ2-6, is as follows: DSGVTQTPKHLITATGQRVTLRCSPRSGDLSVYWYQQSLDQGLQFLIQYYNGEERAKGNILERFSAQQFPDLHSELNLSSLELGDSALYFCASSVSTGDSGANVLTFGAGSRLTVL.

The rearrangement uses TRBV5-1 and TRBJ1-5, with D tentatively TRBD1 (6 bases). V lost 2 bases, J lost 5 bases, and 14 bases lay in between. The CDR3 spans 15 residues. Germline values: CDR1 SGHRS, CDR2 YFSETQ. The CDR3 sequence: CASSLGGGTDQPQHF. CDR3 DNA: TGCGCCAGCAGCTTAGGGGGAGGGACTGATCAGCCCCAGCATTTT.

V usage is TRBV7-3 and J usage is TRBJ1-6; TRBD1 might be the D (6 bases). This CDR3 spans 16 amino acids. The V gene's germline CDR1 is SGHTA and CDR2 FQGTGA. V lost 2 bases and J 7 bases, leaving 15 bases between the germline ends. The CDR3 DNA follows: TGTGCCAGCAGCTTAGTCGGACAGCCGAACAATTCACCCCTCCACTTT. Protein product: CASSLVGQPNNSPLHF.

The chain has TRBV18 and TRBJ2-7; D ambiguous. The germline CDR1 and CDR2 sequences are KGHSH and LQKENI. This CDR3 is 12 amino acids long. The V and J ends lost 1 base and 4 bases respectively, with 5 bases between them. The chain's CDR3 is CASSPREYEQYF. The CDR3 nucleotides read TGTGCCAGCTCACCACGAGAATACGAGCAGTACTTC.

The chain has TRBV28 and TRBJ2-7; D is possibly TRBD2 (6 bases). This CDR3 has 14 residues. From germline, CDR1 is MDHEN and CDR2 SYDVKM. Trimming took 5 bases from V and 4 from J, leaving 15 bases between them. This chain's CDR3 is CASSTASALYEQYF. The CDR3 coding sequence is TGTGCCAGCAGTACGGCTAGCGCCTTATACGAGCAGTACTTC.